This T cell receptor beta chain was sequenced during a study of OX40 agonist ivuxolimab in advanced cancers. In the study overall: Partial responses occurred in Three dose-escalation patients, one with hepatocellular carcinoma and two with cutaneous melanoma.

The germline V and J ends were trimmed by 0 bases and 2 bases, with 1 base remaining between them. Germline V gene sequence: CDR1 MNHEY, CDR2 SVGAGI. The CDR3 is 13 residues long. Note on this clone: Additional DNA sequences in this sample encode the identical CDR3.

Assay used: immunoSEQ multiplex PCR; TCRdb lists only in-frame clones, some missing. Of some 38,000 clones listed, around nine tenths are singletons. The source of this sequence is an adult with an advanced solid tumor such as melanoma, head and neck, liver or kidney cancer. Specimen: CD4+ or CD8+ T cells sorted from blood, collected in a trial of the OX40 agonist ivuxolimab. The genes are TRBV6-5 and TRBJ2-2; D is unclear. CDR3 sequence reads: CASSYSNTGELFF. The CDR3 bases are TGTGCCAGCAGTTACTCCAACACCGGGGAGCTGTTTTTT.